This T cell receptor beta chain was captured in a study of T cells after yellow fever vaccination. The study, taken as a whole, reports: Primary-vaccination clones mostly resurfaced post-booster (approximately 96% CD4, around 88% CD8). The secondary response was weaker but peaked faster, day 5 versus 15.

This clonotype has only a few counts. The antigen is unknown. Each CDR3 protein is one row after TCRdb ran MiXCR on the 5' RACE reads. The top ten hold around 14% of the sample, which has hundreds of thousands of distinct CDR3 sequences, 10% to 15% seen once. Germline CDR1 SGHTA, CDR2 FQGNSA. The CDR3 covers 15 residues. V dropped 2 bases and J dropped 1 base, with 12 bases sitting between them. The sequencing here drew on PBMCs, taken on the day of the yellow fever booster vaccination. The rearrangement links TRBV7-2 to TRBJ2-7, with D tentatively TRBD1 (5 bases). This sequence was found in a man aged 25-40 years who received the YFV17D yellow fever vaccine. The CDR3 region has the DNA TGTGCCAGCAGCTTAACACCCGACAGATCCTACGAGCAGTACTTC. This codes for CASSLTPDRSYEQYF.